These 6 T cell receptor beta chains were sequenced from one sample in a study of CD8 T cells in ankylosing spondylitis. Study findings and constraints: A TCR beta motif of eight highly homologous variants appeared characteristic of ankylosing spondylitis blood.

Their antigen targets remain unknown. TCRdb reanalysed the 5' RACE reads using MiXCR and keeps one entry per CDR3 protein. The data show about 540,000 distinct CDR3 sequences, 10% to 15% seen once. The source material was blood, either unsorted or a sorted T cell fraction (not recorded which). The source is a male donor with ankylosing spondylitis.

This clonotype was counted only a few times. The chain carries TRBV20-1 and TRBJ2-1, with D perhaps matching TRBD2 (5 bases). The V gene lost 2 bases and the J gene lost 9 bases, with 14 bases spanning the gap. The CDR3 covers 13 residues. CDR1 is DFQATT, CDR2 SNEGSKA, per germline (reference sequence). In DNA, the CDR3 is TGCAGTGCTAGATACAATAGCGCTACTGAGCAGTTCTTC. Protein: CSARYNSATEQFF.

The chain recombines TRBV25-1 with TRBJ1-1; no clear D. Trimming shortened V by 4 bases and J by 10 bases, and 16 bases separated the two germline ends. CDR1 and CDR2 from the germline V gene are MGHDK and SYGVNS. CDR3 length: 13 residues. The CDR3: CASSGSDGRRAFF. CDR3 sequence (DNA): TGTGCCAGCAGTGGTTCGGATGGGCGTAGAGCTTTCTTT.

This clonotype was recorded many times. The rearrangement joins TRBV7-9 to TRBJ2-7; D is possibly TRBD2 (6 bases). CDR1 SEHNR and CDR2 FQNEAQ come from the germline V gene (reference sequence). Between the trimmed V and J ends, which lost 5 bases and 3 bases, there was a span of 8 bases. The CDR3 sequence is 12 residues long. For the CDR3, the DNA is TGTGCCAGCAGCCGACTAGGCTACGAGCAGTACTTC. Translating gives CASSRLGYEQYF.

The V gene is TRBV11-2, the J gene TRBJ2-6; D perhaps matches TRBD1 (5 bases). Trimming cost V 3 bases and J 3 bases, with 12 bases left between them. The germline V gene has CDR1 SGHAT and CDR2 FQNNGV. The CDR3 contains 16 residues. This chain's CDR3 is CASSFLGLNGANVLTF. CDR3 nucleotide sequence: TGTGCCAGCAGCTTTTTGGGGCTTAATGGGGCCAACGTCCTGACTTTC.

This chain connects TRBV2 to TRBJ2-3; TRBD2 matches 13 bases. This CDR3 is 16 amino acids long. Germline V gene sequence: CDR1 SNHLY, CDR2 FYNNEI. V gave up 7 bases and J gave up 4 bases; unmatched junction bases: 8. CDR3 amino acids: CASKKLAGGPPDTQYF. CDR3 coding DNA: TGTGCCAGCAAAAAACTAGCGGGAGGGCCCCCAGATACGCAGTATTTT.

This clonotype was observed a few times. V and J are TRBV4-1 and TRBJ2-1, with 7 positions matching TRBD2. V dropped 0 bases and J dropped 4; count of bases not matched to a gene: 6. Germline V gene lookup returns CDR1 MGHRA and CDR2 YSYEKL. The CDR3 consists of 16 residues. The CDR3, as DNA: TGCGCCAGCAGCCAAGATCGATACGGGAGGTACAATGAGCAGTTCTTC. Its protein is CASSQDRYGRYNEQFF.